A single sample is the source of the 12 T cell receptor beta chains below, sequenced in a study of blood T cell repertoires in COVID-19. The data were produced by immunoSEQ multiplex PCR, yet TCRdb's version contains in-frame clones alone and is incomplete. The sample holds approximately 270,000 clones, approximately 88% seen once. Sequencing was done on a sample of peripheral blood. These receptor sequences come from a woman in her twenties or thirties with COVID-19, enrolled during active disease.

The rearrangement joins TRBV21-1 to TRBJ2-3; the table's D call, TRBD2, was not checked against the DNA. TRBV21-1 is recorded as a pseudogene. CDR3 length equals 15 residues. This CDR3 reads CASSKGAGGTDTQYF. The DNA for the CDR3 is TGTGCCAGCAGCAAAGGGGCGGGAGGCACAGATACGCAGTATTTT.

This clone came up once. The CDR3 DNA sequence: TGTGCCAGCAGTTACCGGGGGTATAATTCACCCCTCCACTTT. It codes for CASSYRGYNSPLHF. The V gene is TRBV6-5, the J gene TRBJ1-6; D perhaps matches TRBD1 (5 bases). Germline lookup yields CDR1 MNHEY and CDR2 SVGAGI. V was pared by 2 bases and J by 4 bases, with 6 bases between. The CDR3 totals 14 residues.

The CDR3 coding sequence is TGTGCCAGCAGTGTACGGGACAGGGAGTTTGGTGAGCAGTTCTTC. Its protein product is CASSVRDREFGEQFF. This chain joins TRBV2 and TRBJ2-1, with 9 bases aligning to TRBD1. Losses at the gene ends were 4 bases for V and 9 bases for J; bases not matched to a gene: 10. This CDR3 is 15 amino acids long. Per the germline V gene, CDR1 is SNHLY and CDR2 is FYNNEI.

The chain combines TRBV29-1 with TRBJ2-3; D ambiguous. Per germline, CDR1 SQVTM and CDR2 ANQGSEA. Trimming left V 3 bases short and J 2 bases short, with 9 bases between. The length of the CDR3 is 13 residues. The CDR3 protein is CSVEGRFTDTQYF. The CDR3 DNA reads as TGCAGCGTTGAGGGCCGTTTCACAGATACGCAGTATTTT.

V gene TRBV4-3 combines with J gene TRBJ2-3; perhaps TRBD2 as D (6 bases). Looked up from germline, CDR1 is LGHNA and CDR2 is YSLEER. The ends were cut back, 0 bases at V and 4 bases at J, with 14 bases in the middle. CDR3 length: 16 amino acids. The DNA of the CDR3 is TGCGCCAGCAGCCAAGAAGTCGGGAGAGGGGCAGATACGCAGTATTTT. This translates into CASSQEVGRGADTQYF.

This clone occurred once. The chain recombines TRBV5-1 with TRBJ2-2, with 8 bases that match TRBD1. Losses at the gene ends were 7 bases for V and 4 bases for J; bases not matched to a gene: 9. Germline loops: CDR1 SGHRS, CDR2 YFSETQ. This CDR3 has 15 amino acids. The CDR3 coding sequence is TGCGCCAGCTCGGACAGGGATACCCTCACCGGGGAGCTGTTTTTT. This sequence encodes CASSDRDTLTGELFF. Using reference TRBV5-1 and TRBJ2-2 for the parts outside the CDR3, the full variable domain is KAGVTQTPRYLIKTRGQQVTLSCSPISGHRSVSWYQQTPGQGLQFLFEYFSETQRNKGNFPGRFSGRQFSNSRSEMNVSTLELGDSALYLCASSDRDTLTGELFFGEGSRLTVL.

This CDR3 is CASSIAVEETQYF. The CDR3 DNA sequence: TGTGCCAGCAGTATAGCGGTGGAAGAGACCCAGTACTTC. The chain joins TRBV6-5 to TRBJ2-5; D may be TRBD2 (6 bases). CDR1 and CDR2 from the germline V gene are MNHEY and SVGAGI. Trimming pared 5 bases from V and 3 bases from J, leaving 10 bases between. The CDR3 sequence is 13 residues long.

The V gene is TRBV5-1, the J gene TRBJ1-5; D call uncertain. The CDR3 has 15 amino acids. V gave up 0 bases and J gave up 0 bases, with 7 bases separating them. Germline loops: CDR1 SGHRS, CDR2 YFSETQ. The CDR3 here is CASSLGGYSNQPQHF. The CDR3 bases are TGCGCCAGCAGCTTGGGAGGGTATAGCAATCAGCCCCAGCATTTT.

This chain connects TRBV5-8 to TRBJ2-5, with D perhaps TRBD1 (5 bases). The germline gives CDR1 SGHTS, CDR2 YDEGEE. The CDR3 spans 13 residues. V was cut by 4 bases and J by 7 bases, with 14 bases left in between. The CDR3 coding sequence is TGTGCCAGCAGCCCAGGGCCCCAGCGGACCCAGTACTTC. Translation: CASSPGPQRTQYF.

This clone occurred a few times. The rearrangement uses TRBV7-8 and TRBJ1-5; tentative D call: TRBD1 (6 bases). CDR1 SGHVS and CDR2 FQNEAQ come from the germline V gene. This CDR3 comprises 16 residues. Trimming stripped 3 bases from V and 6 bases from J, with 18 bases between. DNA for the CDR3: TGTGCCAGCAGCTTGAACCACAGGGCCGCGGCTCAGCCCCAGCATTTT. It translates to CASSLNHRAAAQPQHF.

The CDR3 spells CASSRGSDGNTEAFF. Written as DNA, the CDR3 is TGTGCCAGCTCACGTGGCAGTGATGGGAACACTGAAGCTTTCTTT. This rearrangement joins TRBV18 to TRBJ1-1; D ambiguous. The V end was cut by 4 bases, the J end by 1 base, with 13 bases between. The CDR3 totals 15 residues. Germline values: CDR1 KGHSH, CDR2 LQKENI.

J is TRBJ2-7 and V is TRBV28; 12 bases agree with TRBD2. CDR1 is MDHEN, CDR2 SYDVKM, per germline. The CDR3 extends over 18 amino acids. V was clipped by 3 bases and J by 7 bases; unmatched bases: 16. The CDR3 coding sequence is TGTGCCAGCAGTTTCTTCGGACTAGCGGGGCCTCGCACGTCTGAGCAGTACTTC. Protein: CASSFFGLAGPRTSEQYF.